The clone carrying this T cell receptor beta chain was detected once. Germline V lookup: CDR1 MNHEY, CDR2 SMNVEV (reference sequence). The V end was cut by 6 bases, the J end by 4 bases, with 20 bases between. CDR3 length: 16 amino acids. This entry is derived from a study of OX40 agonist ivuxolimab in advanced cancers. Measured with immunoSEQ multiplex PCR; TCRdb has only the in-frame clones, and not every one. The sample holds tens of thousands of clones, more than 75% seen once. The chain combines TRBV27 with TRBJ2-3; TRBD1 is a possible D gene (7 bases). The clonotype comes from an adult with an advanced solid tumor such as melanoma, head and neck, liver or kidney cancer. This material consisted of CD4+ or CD8+ T cells sorted from blood, taken in a trial of the OX40 agonist ivuxolimab. CDR3 amino acids: CASSLAGHRGADTQYF. CDR3 bases: TGTGCCAGCAGCCTTGCGGGACACAGGGGCGCAGATACGCAGTATTTT.